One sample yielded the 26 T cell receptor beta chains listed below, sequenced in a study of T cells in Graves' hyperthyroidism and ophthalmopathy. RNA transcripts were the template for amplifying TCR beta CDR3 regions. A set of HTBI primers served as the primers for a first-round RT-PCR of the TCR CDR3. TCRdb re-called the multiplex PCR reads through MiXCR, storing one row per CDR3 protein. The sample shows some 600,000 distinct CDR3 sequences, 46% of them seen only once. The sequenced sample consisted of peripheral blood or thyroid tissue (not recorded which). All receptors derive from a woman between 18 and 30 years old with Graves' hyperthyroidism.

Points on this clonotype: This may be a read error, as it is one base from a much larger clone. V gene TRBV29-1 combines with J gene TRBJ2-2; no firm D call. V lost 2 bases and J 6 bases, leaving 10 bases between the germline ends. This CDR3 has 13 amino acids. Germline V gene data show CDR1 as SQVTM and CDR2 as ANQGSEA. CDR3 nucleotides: TGCAGCGTTGAAAGGCCCTCGTCCGGGGAGCTGTTTTTT. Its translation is CSVERPSSGELFF.

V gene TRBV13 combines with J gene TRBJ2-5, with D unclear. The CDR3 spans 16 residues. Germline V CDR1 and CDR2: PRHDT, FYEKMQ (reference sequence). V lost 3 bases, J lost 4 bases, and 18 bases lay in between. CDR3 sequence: CASSFLRHLDPETQYF. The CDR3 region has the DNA TGTGCCAGCAGCTTCCTAAGGCACCTAGACCCAGAGACCCAGTACTTC.

CDR3 in amino acids: CASSPHTLAGELFF. The CDR3 bases are TGTGCCAGTAGTCCCCACACCCTGGCCGGGGAGCTGTTTTTT. This sequence joins TRBV19 and TRBJ2-2; D gene uncertain. CDR3 length: 14 residues. Germline assignment: CDR1 LNHDA and CDR2 SQIVND (reference sequence). V gave up 5 bases and J gave up 6 bases, with 13 bases separating them.

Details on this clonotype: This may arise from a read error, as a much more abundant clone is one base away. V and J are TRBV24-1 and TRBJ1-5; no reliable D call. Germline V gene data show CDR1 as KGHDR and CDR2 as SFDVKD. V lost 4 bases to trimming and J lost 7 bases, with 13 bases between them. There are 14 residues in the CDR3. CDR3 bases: TGTGCCACCAGTGAACCAGAATCCGTGCAGCCCCAGCATTTT. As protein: CATSEPESVQPQHF.

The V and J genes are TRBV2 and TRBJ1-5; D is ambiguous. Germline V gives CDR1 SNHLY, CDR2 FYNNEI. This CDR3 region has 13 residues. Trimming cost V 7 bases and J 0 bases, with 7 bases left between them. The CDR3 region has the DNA TGTGCCAGCACCGGAAATAGCAATCAGCCCCAGCATTTT. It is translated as CASTGNSNQPQHF.

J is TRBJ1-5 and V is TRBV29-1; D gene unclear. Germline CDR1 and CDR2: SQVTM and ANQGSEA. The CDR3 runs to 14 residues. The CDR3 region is CSEQPGKSNQPQHF. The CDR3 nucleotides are TGCAGTGAACAGCCTGGGAAGAGCAATCAGCCCCAGCATTTT.

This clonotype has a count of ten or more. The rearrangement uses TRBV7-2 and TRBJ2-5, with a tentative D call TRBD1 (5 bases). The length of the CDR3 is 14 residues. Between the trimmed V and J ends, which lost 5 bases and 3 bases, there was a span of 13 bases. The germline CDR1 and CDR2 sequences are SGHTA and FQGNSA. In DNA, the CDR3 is TGTGCCAGCAGCCTTGCCCCAGGGAAAGAGACCCAGTACTTC. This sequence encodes CASSLAPGKETQYF. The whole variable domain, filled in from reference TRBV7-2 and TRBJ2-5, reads GAGVSQSPSNKVTEKGKDVELRCDPISGHTALYWYRQSLGQGLEFLIYFQGNSAPDKSGLPSDRFSAERTGGSVSTLTIQRTQQEDSAVYLCASSLAPGKETQYFGPGTRLLVL.

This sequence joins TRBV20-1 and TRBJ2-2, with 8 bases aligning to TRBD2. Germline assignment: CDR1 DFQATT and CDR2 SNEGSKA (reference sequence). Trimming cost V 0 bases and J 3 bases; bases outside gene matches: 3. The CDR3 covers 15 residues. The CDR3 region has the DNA TGCAGTGCTAGAGATGGGCGGGGGGACACCGGGGAGCTGTTTTTT. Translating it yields CSARDGRGDTGELFF.

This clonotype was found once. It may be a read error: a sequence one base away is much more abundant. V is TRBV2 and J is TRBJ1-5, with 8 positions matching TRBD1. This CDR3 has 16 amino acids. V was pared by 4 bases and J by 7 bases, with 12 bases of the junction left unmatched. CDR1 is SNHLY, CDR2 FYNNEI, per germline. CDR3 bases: TGTGCCAGCAGTGGAGCCGGGGGAACAGGGGGACAGCCCCAGCATTTT. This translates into CASSGAGGTGGQPQHF. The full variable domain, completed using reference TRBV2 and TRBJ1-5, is EPEVTQTPSHQVTQMGQEVILRCVPISNHLYFYWYRQILGQKVEFLVSFYNNEISEKSEIFDDQFSVERPDGSNFTLKIRSTKLEDSAMYFCASSGAGGTGGQPQHFGDGTRLSIL.

The CDR3 sequence: CSVEAGIMNTGELFF. CDR3 DNA sequence: TGCAGCGTTGAAGCTGGGATTATGAACACCGGGGAGCTGTTTTTT. The chain carries TRBV29-1 and TRBJ2-2, with D uncertain. CDR1 and CDR2 (germline): SQVTM, ANQGSEA. Trimming took 1 base from V and 1 from J, leaving 10 bases between them. This CDR3 has 15 amino acids.

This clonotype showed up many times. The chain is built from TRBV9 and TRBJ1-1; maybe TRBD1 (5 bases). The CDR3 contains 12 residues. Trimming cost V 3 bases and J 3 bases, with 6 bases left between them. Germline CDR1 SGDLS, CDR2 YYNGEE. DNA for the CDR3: TGTGCCAGCAGCGCGGGACACACTGAAGCTTTCTTT. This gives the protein CASSAGHTEAFF.

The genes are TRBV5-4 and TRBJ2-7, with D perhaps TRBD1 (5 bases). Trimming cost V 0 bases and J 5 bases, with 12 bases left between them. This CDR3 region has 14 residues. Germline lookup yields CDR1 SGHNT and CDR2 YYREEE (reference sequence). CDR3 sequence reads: CASSLVFRVDEQYF. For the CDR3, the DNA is TGTGCCAGCAGCTTGGTCTTCAGGGTAGACGAGCAGTACTTC.

CDR3 protein: CSVSGGGALYEQYF. In nucleotides, the CDR3 is TGCAGCGTTAGTGGTGGCGGGGCACTCTACGAGCAGTACTTC. V gene TRBV29-1 combines with J gene TRBJ2-7; D possibly corresponds to TRBD2 (6 bases). CDR1 and CDR2 (germline): SQVTM, ANQGSEA. The CDR3 consists of 14 residues. V was pared by 5 bases and J by 3 bases, with 17 bases between.

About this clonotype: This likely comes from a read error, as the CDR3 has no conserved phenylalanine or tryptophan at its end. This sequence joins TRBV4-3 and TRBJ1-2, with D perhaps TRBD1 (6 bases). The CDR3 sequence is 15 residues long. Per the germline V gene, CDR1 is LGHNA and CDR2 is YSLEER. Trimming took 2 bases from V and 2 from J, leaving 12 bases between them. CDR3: CASSQHPDSNYGYTL. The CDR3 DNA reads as TGCGCCAGCAGCCAACACCCGGACAGCAACTATGGCTACACCCTC.

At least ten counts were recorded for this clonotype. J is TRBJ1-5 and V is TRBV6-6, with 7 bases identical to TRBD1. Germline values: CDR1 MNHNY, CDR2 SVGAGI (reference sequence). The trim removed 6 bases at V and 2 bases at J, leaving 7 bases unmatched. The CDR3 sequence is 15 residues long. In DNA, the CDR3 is TGTGCCAGCAGACCAGACAGGGAGGGCAATCAGCCCCAGCATTTT. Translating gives CASRPDREGNQPQHF.

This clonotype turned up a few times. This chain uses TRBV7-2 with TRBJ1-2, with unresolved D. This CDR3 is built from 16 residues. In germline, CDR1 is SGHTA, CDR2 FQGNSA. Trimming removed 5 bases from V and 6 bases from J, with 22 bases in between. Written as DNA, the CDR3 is TGTGCCAGCAGCCAAGAAGCAACCGCTCCGAGGGATGGCTACACCTTC. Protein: CASSQEATAPRDGYTF.

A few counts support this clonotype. The CDR3: CASSILQATNEKLFF. The CDR3 coding sequence is TGTGCCAGCAGCATCCTTCAGGCAACTAATGAAAAACTGTTTTTT. The V gene is TRBV7-9, the J gene TRBJ1-4; D ambiguous. Looked up from germline, CDR1 is SEHNR and CDR2 is FQNEAQ (reference sequence). The germline V and J ends were trimmed by 5 bases and 0 bases, with 10 bases remaining between them. The CDR3 consists of 15 residues.

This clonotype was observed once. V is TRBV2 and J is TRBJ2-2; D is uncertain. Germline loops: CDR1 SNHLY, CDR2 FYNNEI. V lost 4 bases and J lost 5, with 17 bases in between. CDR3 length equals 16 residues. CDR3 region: CASSGASAFFTGELFF. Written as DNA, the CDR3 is TGTGCCAGCAGTGGTGCGTCAGCTTTCTTTACCGGGGAGCTGTTTTTT.

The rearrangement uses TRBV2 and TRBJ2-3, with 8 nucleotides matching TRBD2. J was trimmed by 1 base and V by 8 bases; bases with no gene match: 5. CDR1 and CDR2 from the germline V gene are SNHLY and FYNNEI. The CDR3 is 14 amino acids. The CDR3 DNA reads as TGTGCCAGCTCGCGGGAGGTGGGCACAGATACGCAGTATTTT. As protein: CASSREVGTDTQYF.

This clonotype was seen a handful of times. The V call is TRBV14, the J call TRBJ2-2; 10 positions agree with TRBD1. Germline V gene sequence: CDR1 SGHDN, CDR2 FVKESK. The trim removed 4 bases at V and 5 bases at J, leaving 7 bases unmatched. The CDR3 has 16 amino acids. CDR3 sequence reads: CASSPRTGGWTGELFF. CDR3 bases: TGTGCCAGCAGCCCCCGGACAGGGGGATGGACCGGGGAGCTGTTTTTT.

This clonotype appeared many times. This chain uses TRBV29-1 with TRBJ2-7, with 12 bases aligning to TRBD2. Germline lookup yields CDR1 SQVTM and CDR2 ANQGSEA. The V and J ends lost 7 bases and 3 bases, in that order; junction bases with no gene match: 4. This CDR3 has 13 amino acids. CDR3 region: CSATTSGGYEQYF. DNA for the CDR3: TGCAGCGCTACGACTAGCGGGGGCTACGAGCAGTACTTC.

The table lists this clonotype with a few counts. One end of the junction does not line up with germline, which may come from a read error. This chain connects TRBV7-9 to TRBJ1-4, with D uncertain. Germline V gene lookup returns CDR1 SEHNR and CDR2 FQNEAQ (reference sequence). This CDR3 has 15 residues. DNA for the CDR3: TGCGCCAGCAGCTCGTTCCCCACAACTAATGAAAAACTGTTTTTT. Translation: CASSSFPTTNEKLFF. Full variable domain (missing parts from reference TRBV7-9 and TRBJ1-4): DTGVSQNPRHKITKRGQNVTFRCDPISEHNRLYWYRQTLGQGPEFLTYFQNEAQLEKSRLLSDRFSAERPKGSFSTLEIQRTEQGDSAMYLCASSSFPTTNEKLFFGSGTQLSVL.

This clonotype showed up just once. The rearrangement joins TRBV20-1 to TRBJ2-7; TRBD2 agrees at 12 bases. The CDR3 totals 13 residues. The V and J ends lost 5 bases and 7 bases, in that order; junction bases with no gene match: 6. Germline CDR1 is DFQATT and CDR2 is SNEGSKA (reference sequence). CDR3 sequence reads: CSAQTSGRGEQYF. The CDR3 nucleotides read TGCAGTGCTCAGACTAGCGGGAGAGGGGAGCAGTACTTC.

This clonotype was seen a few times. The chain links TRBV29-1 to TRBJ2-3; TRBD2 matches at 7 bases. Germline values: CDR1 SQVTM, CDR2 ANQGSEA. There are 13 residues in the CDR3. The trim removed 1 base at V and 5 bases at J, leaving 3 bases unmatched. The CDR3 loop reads CSVEGGSEDTQYF. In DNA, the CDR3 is TGCAGCGTTGAAGGCGGGAGTGAAGATACGCAGTATTTT.

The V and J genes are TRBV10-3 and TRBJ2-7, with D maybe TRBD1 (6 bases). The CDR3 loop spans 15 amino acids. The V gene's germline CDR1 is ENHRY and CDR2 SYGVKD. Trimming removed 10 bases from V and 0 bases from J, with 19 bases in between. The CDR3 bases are TGTGCCAGCTCACCTGCCGGGACACTCTCCTACGAGCAGTACTTC. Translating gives CASSPAGTLSYEQYF.

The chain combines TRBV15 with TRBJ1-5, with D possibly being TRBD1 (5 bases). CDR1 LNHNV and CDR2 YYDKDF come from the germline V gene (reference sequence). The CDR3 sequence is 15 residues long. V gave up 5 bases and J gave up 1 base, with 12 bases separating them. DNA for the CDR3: TGTGCCACCAGCGGACACGGACTAAGCAATCAGCCCCAGCATTTT. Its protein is CATSGHGLSNQPQHF.